A single sample is the source of the 27 T cell receptor beta chains below, sequenced in a study of blood T cell repertoires in COVID-19. Profiled with immunoSEQ multiplex PCR; TCRdb holds only in-frame clones, not every one. The sample has 150,000 or so clones; 80% to 90% are singletons. Sequencing was done on a sample of peripheral blood. These receptor sequences come from a man younger than 30 with COVID-19, enrolled during active disease.

The CDR3 DNA reads as TGTGCCTCTAAAAACCTAGCGCATTACACAGATACGCAGTATTTT. It yields the protein CASKNLAHYTDTQYF. V and J are TRBV10-3 and TRBJ2-3; D possibly corresponds to TRBD2 (6 bases). V dropped 11 bases and J dropped 2 bases, with 20 bases sitting between them. The CDR3 is made up of 15 amino acids. The V gene's germline CDR1 is ENHRY and CDR2 SYGVKD.

The chain uses TRBV6-2 or TRBV6-3 and TRBJ2-7; 8 bases agree with TRBD1. The length of the CDR3 is 14 residues. Germline V gene data show CDR1 as MNHEY and CDR2 as SVGEGT. The ends lost 4 bases at V and 4 bases at J; junction bases unmatched: 6. This CDR3 is CASSSGTGVYEQYF. The CDR3 DNA is TGTGCCAGCAGTTCCGGGACAGGAGTTTACGAGCAGTACTTC.

Concerning this clone itself: The DNA is omitted, as the CDR3 cannot be located on it reliably, and the CDR3 follows TCRdb's listing. The chain recombines TRBV12-1 with TRBJ1-1. TRBV12-1 is given as a pseudogene. The CDR3 contains 17 residues when both ends are counted. CDR3 sequence: CASSFGMAWGVGTEAFF.

The chain uses TRBV19 and TRBJ2-7, with D possibly TRBD2 on 5 matching bases. This CDR3 has 14 amino acids. Trimming removed 5 bases from V and 6 bases from J, with 17 bases in between. CDR1 and CDR2 (germline): LNHDA, SQIVND (reference sequence). The CDR3 nucleotides read TGTGCCAGTAGTGCGCGCGTCCTAGGAGGCGAGCAGTACTTC. It yields the protein CASSARVLGGEQYF.

The J gene is TRBJ1-1, the V gene TRBV6-2 or TRBV6-3, with D perhaps matching TRBD1 (6 bases). V lost 2 bases to trimming and J lost 1 base, with 11 bases between them. The CDR3 totals 15 residues. Per germline, CDR1 MNHEY and CDR2 SVGEGT. In nucleotides, the CDR3 is TGTGCCAGCAGTTACGTCGGGGGGCGGAACACTGAAGCTTTCTTT. It codes for CASSYVGGRNTEAFF.

This chain uses TRBV5-1 with TRBJ2-7; 8 positions agree with TRBD1. Germline CDR1 is SGHRS and CDR2 is YFSETQ. The J segment lost 7 bases and the V segment lost 4 bases, leaving 10 bases of the junction unmatched. The CDR3 is 14 amino acids. This chain's CDR3 is CASSTGQAPREQYF. The CDR3, as DNA: TGCGCCAGCAGCACGGGACAGGCCCCCCGGGAGCAGTACTTC.

The V call is TRBV11-2, the J call TRBJ1-5, with no clear D. The CDR3 loop spans 12 amino acids. Germline lookup yields CDR1 SGHAT and CDR2 FQNNGV. V was pared by 4 bases and J by 6 bases, with 7 bases between. Here the CDR3 reads CASSSRGQPQHF. CDR3 in DNA: TGTGCCAGCAGCTCCAGAGGTCAGCCCCAGCATTTT.

This clone was observed a handful of times. The chain has TRBV19 and TRBJ2-2, with unresolved D. The V end was cut by 1 base, the J end by 8 bases, with 11 bases between. From germline, CDR1 is LNHDA and CDR2 SQIVND (reference sequence). The CDR3 runs 14 residues. Here the CDR3 DNA reads TGTGCCAGTAGTATAGTTGCTGCGAGGGGGGAGCTGTTTTTT. Amino acids: CASSIVAARGELFF.

This rearrangement joins TRBV21-1 to TRBJ1-3. TRBV21-1 is tagged as a pseudogene. This CDR3 is 15 amino acids long. The CDR3 DNA follows: TGTGCCAGCAGCAATCCGGGTTACTCTGGAAACACCATATATTTT. It codes for CASSNPGYSGNTIYF.

This chain uses TRBV19 with TRBJ2-2; a weak D match, TRBD2 (5 bases). There are 16 residues in the CDR3. Per germline, CDR1 LNHDA and CDR2 SQIVND (reference sequence). The V end was cut by 2 bases, the J end by 0 bases, with 10 bases between. The CDR3 nucleotides read TGTGCCAGTAGTATATCCAGTAGCGCGAACACCGGGGAGCTGTTTTTT. It translates to CASSISSSANTGELFF.

The rearrangement links TRBV7-8 to TRBJ2-7, with 10 bases matching TRBD2. V trimming: 4 bases; J trimming: 7 bases; junction bases outside the gene matches: 16. Germline CDR1 reads SGHVS; CDR2 reads FQNEAQ. The CDR3 covers 17 residues. DNA of the CDR3: TGTGCCAGCAGCTCTCTAGCGGGAGTAGGGGTATGGGAAGAGCAGTACTTC. Amino acids: CASSSLAGVGVWEEQYF.

This sequence joins TRBV14 and TRBJ1-2, with unresolved D. The germline V gene has CDR1 SGHDN and CDR2 FVKESK. V was clipped by 4 bases and J by 2 bases, with 8 bases between them. The CDR3 covers 13 residues. The CDR3 DNA follows: TGTGCCAGCAGCCTACTCCGGAACTATGGCTACACCTTC. This translates into CASSLLRNYGYTF.

This clone was found once. The chain combines TRBV28 with TRBJ1-6; D call uncertain. V gave up 5 bases and J gave up 7 bases, with 12 bases separating them. Germline values: CDR1 MDHEN, CDR2 SYDVKM. The CDR3 extends over 14 amino acids. The CDR3 sequence: CASSGGSWNSPLHF. In DNA, the CDR3 is TGTGCCAGCAGTGGCGGGTCGTGGAATTCACCCCTCCACTTT.

This clone was recorded once. The genes are TRBV24-1 and TRBJ2-1; tentatively, D is TRBD1 (6 bases). The V end was cut by 0 bases, the J end by 5 bases, with 13 bases between. Germline CDR1 KGHDR, CDR2 SFDVKD. The CDR3 is 16 amino acids. Here the CDR3 reads CATSDLSRGANNEQFF. CDR3 coding DNA: TGTGCCACCAGTGATTTGAGCAGGGGCGCCAACAATGAGCAGTTCTTC.

V usage is TRBV9 and J usage is TRBJ2-1; D is possibly TRBD2 (6 bases). The CDR3 covers 14 residues. CDR1 is SGDLS, CDR2 YYNGEE, per germline. The germline V and J ends were trimmed by 5 bases and 2 bases, with 11 bases remaining between them. CDR3 sequence reads: CASSQWRAYNEQFF. Written as DNA, the CDR3 is TGTGCCAGCAGTCAATGGAGGGCCTACAATGAGCAGTTCTTC.

The chain joins TRBV9 to TRBJ2-2, with D perhaps TRBD2 (6 bases). The germline V gene encodes CDR1 SGDLS and CDR2 YYNGEE. The CDR3 is made up of 15 amino acids. V was pared by 1 base and J by 2 bases, with 9 bases between. CDR3 in amino acids: CASSVISGNTGELFF. CDR3 bases: TGTGCCAGCAGCGTAATTAGCGGAAACACCGGGGAGCTGTTTTTT.

This chain uses TRBV19 with TRBJ2-1; 10 positions match TRBD2. This CDR3 region has 16 residues. Germline-derived CDR1 and CDR2 are LNHDA and SQIVND (reference sequence). V shed 4 bases, J shed 2 bases, and the junction held 5 bases outside the gene matches. This CDR3 is CASSTRGTSAYNEQFF. DNA of the CDR3: TGTGCCAGTAGTACTAGGGGGACTAGCGCCTACAATGAGCAGTTCTTC.

The chain carries TRBV7-6 and TRBJ2-1; D ambiguous. CDR1 and CDR2 (germline): SGHVS, FNYEAQ. The CDR3 runs to 16 residues. Trimming removed 1 base at V and 0 bases at J, with 10 bases between. CDR3: CASSLDRFSSYNEQFF. CDR3 sequence (DNA): TGTGCCAGCAGCTTAGACCGTTTTAGCTCCTACAATGAGCAGTTCTTC.

This chain connects TRBV11-2 to TRBJ2-7, with D possibly TRBD1 on 5 matching bases. Trimming stripped 0 bases from V and 12 bases from J, with 9 bases between. Germline lookup yields CDR1 SGHAT and CDR2 FQNNGV. The CDR3 totals 11 residues. The CDR3 sequence is CASSLEAGLYF. As DNA, the CDR3 is TGTGCCAGCAGCTTAGAGGCAGGGCTGTACTTC.

The genes are TRBV7-9 and TRBJ2-7; D gene uncertain. Germline CDR1 reads SEHNR; CDR2 reads FQNEAQ (reference sequence). V was trimmed by 5 bases and J by 8 bases, leaving 13 bases between them. The CDR3 is made up of 12 amino acids. The DNA for the CDR3 is TGTGCCAGCAGCATTGGCGCAGGTCAGCAGTACTTC. This encodes CASSIGAGQQYF. Variable domain in full (rest from reference TRBV7-9 and TRBJ2-7): DTGVSQNPRHKITKRGQNVTFRCDPISEHNRLYWYRQTLGQGPEFLTYFQNEAQLEKSRLLSDRFSAERPKGSFSTLEIQRTEQGDSAMYLCASSIGAGQQYFGPGTRLTVT.

V and J are TRBV10-2 and TRBJ1-5, with D unresolved. The V and J ends lost 2 bases and 4 bases respectively, with 6 bases between them. Germline loops: CDR1 WSHSY, CDR2 SAAADI. The CDR3 loop spans 13 amino acids. The chain's CDR3 is CASSEAVNQPQHF. The CDR3 coding sequence is TGCGCCAGCAGTGAGGCGGTGAATCAGCCCCAGCATTTT.

To note about this clone: It is unclear where the CDR3 begins or ends on the DNA, so no DNA is shown, and the CDR3 is as TCRdb lists it. The V call is TRBV5-8, the J call TRBJ2-6; the table's D call, TRBD1, was not checked against the DNA. With termini counted, the CDR3 has 15 amino acids. The V gene's germline CDR1 is SGHTS and CDR2 YDEGEE. The CDR3: CASSLRLALWGQGAF.

The J gene is TRBJ2-3, the V gene TRBV5-4; TRBD2 matches at 10 bases. Losses at the gene ends were 0 bases for V and 6 bases for J; bases not matched to a gene: 7. The CDR3 extends over 16 amino acids. Germline-derived CDR1 and CDR2 are SGHNT and YYREEE (reference sequence). CDR3 DNA: TGTGCCAGCAGCTTGGGGCTAGCGGGAGCGGGGGATACGCAGTATTTT. Translated, it gives CASSLGLAGAGDTQYF.

This clone was counted a single time. This chain uses TRBV7-2 with TRBJ2-1, with 10 bases aligning to TRBD1. The CDR3 runs to 15 residues. Per germline, CDR1 SGHTA and CDR2 FQGNSA. Germline trimming cut 3 bases from V and 3 bases from J; bases unmatched to any gene: 2. CDR3 in amino acids: CASSLTGGLYNEQFF. The CDR3 coding sequence is TGTGCCAGCAGCTTGACAGGGGGCCTCTACAATGAGCAGTTCTTC.

This chain connects TRBV12-3 or TRBV12-4 to TRBJ2-5; D possibly corresponds to TRBD2 (6 bases). V dropped 8 bases and J dropped 1 base, with 8 bases sitting between them. CDR3 size: 12 residues. CDR3 sequence reads: CASGRGQETQYF. The DNA for the CDR3 is TGTGCCAGCGGGCGGGGCCAAGAGACCCAGTACTTC.

The CDR3 DNA sequence: TGTGCCAGCAGCTCCTTCTGGGAGGGGGCAGATACGCAGTATTTT. The encoded protein is CASSSFWEGADTQYF. The genes are TRBV5-6 and TRBJ2-3, with D possibly matching TRBD2 (7 bases). Trimming left V 3 bases short and J 4 bases short, with 15 bases between. CDR3 length: 15 amino acids. Germline loops: CDR1 SGHDT, CDR2 YYEEEE. Full variable domain (outside the CDR3, taken from reference TRBV5-6 and TRBJ2-3): DAGVTQSPTHLIKTRGQQVTLRCSPKSGHDTVSWYQQALGQGPQFIFQYYEEEERQRGNFPDRFSGHQFPNYSSELNVNALLLGDSALYLCASSSFWEGADTQYFGPGTRLTVL.

V usage is TRBV5-4 and J usage is TRBJ2-7; 8 positions match TRBD2. Germline V gene lookup returns CDR1 SGHNT and CDR2 YYREEE (reference sequence). V gave up 4 bases and J gave up 3 bases; unmatched junction bases: 9. This CDR3 has 15 amino acids. CDR3 region: CASSPRAGRVYEQYF. Here the CDR3 DNA reads TGTGCCAGCAGCCCCCGGGCCGGGAGGGTCTACGAGCAGTACTTC.